This T cell receptor beta chain originates from a study of T cell changes during pregnancy in multiple sclerosis. The data were produced by immunoSEQ multiplex PCR, yet TCRdb's version contains in-frame clones alone and is incomplete. The data show 55,000 to 80,000 clones, approximately 87% seen once. Between the trimmed V and J ends, which lost 3 bases and 0 bases, there was a span of 9 bases. The germline V gene has CDR1 GTSNPN and CDR2 SVGIG (reference sequence). The CDR3 sequence is 14 residues long. The material was peripheral blood, obtained after pregnancy. The chain recombines TRBV30 with TRBJ1-3, with a tentative D call TRBD1 (6 bases). This TCR came from a female donor in good health, enrolled as a control in a pregnancy study. Here the CDR3 reads CAWRGDTSGNTIYF. In DNA form, the CDR3 reads TGTGCCTGGAGGGGGGACACCTCTGGAAACACCATATATTTT.